This T cell receptor (beta chain) came from a study of tumor-infiltrating lymphocytes in primary liver carcinoma. Study in general: The study obtained roughly 3.5 to 8 million productive TCRbeta reads per sample, similar across tissue types.

Unsorted bulk tissue of about 17-32 mg yielded co-extracted RNA and DNA. Every tumor sample held more than 75% viable tumor cells. Germline CDR1 is SGHAT and CDR2 is FQNNGV. CDR3 size: 15 residues. A constant-region primer served to make TCR beta cDNA from roughly 500 ng total RNA. Each TCR beta library was derived from three nested multiplex PCR rounds that employed slightly modified ARM-PCR. TRBV1-TRBV30 forward primers paired with a C-beta reverse primer drove the first two PCR rounds, around 9 cycles each. MiXCR, run by TCRdb on the multiplex PCR reads, gives a single entry per CDR3 protein. The sample includes about 130,000 distinct CDR3 sequences, 64% seen only once; the top ten take roughly 7.9%. About this clonotype itself: An end of the junction differs from the germline gene, which may be a read error.

This clonotype originated in an older woman with primary liver carcinoma and hepatitis B virus infection. The sequenced sample was liver tumor tissue from sampling region 3. Subset: tumor region T3, left-lateral pole. The chain carries TRBV11-2 and TRBJ1-4; D is unresolved. The DNA for the CDR3 is TGTACCAGCAGCCCAGTGAAGGGTGCCTTAGAAAAACTGTTTTTT. Its translation: CTSSPVKGALEKLFF.